This passage covers 3 T cell receptor beta chains from one sample sequenced in a study of blood T cell repertoires in COVID-19. TCRdb's table, derived via immunoSEQ multiplex PCR, lists solely in-frame clones and lacks some. The sample shows roughly 250,000 clones, roughly 93% of them seen only once. The specimen sequenced was PBMCs or T cells enriched from blood (not recorded which). The receptors originated from a woman between 35 and 50 years old with acute COVID-19.

V gene TRBV9 combines with J gene TRBJ2-2, with D maybe TRBD1 (6 bases). CDR1 and CDR2 from the germline V gene are SGDLS and YYNGEE. The CDR3 spans 16 residues. V was clipped by 4 bases and J by 0 bases, with 13 bases between them. The CDR3 protein is CASSPTTGSNTGELFF. For the CDR3, the DNA is TGTGCCAGCAGCCCAACTACAGGGTCGAACACCGGGGAGCTGTTTTTT.

This CDR3 reads CASSLGGANTEAFF. CDR3 DNA: TGTGCCAGCAGCTTAGGAGGCGCGAACACTGAAGCTTTCTTT. This rearrangement joins TRBV7-9 to TRBJ1-1; D not certain. Per germline, CDR1 SEHNR and CDR2 FQNEAQ (reference sequence). The CDR3 consists of 14 residues. Trimming pared 1 base from V and 1 base from J, leaving 7 bases between.

In its sample, this clone was seen once. CDR3 sequence reads: CASNAGVNTGELFF. The CDR3 DNA is TGTGCCAGCAACGCGGGGGTGAACACCGGGGAGCTGTTTTTT. This rearrangement joins TRBV28 to TRBJ2-2, with TRBD2 matching over 7 bases. CDR3 length: 14 residues. Germline V gene data show CDR1 as MDHEN and CDR2 as SYDVKM. V lost 7 bases, J lost 1 base, and 3 bases stayed unmatched.